These 21 T cell receptor beta chains originate from one sample sequenced in a study of CD8 T cells in ankylosing spondylitis. TCRdb recomputed calls from the 5' RACE reads with MiXCR, one row per CDR3 protein. The sample has approximately 350,000 distinct CDR3 sequences, about 15% seen once. The sample comprised blood, either unsorted or a sorted T cell fraction (not recorded which). These receptors originate from a male donor with ankylosing spondylitis or in good health (not recorded which).

The genes are TRBV10-3 and TRBJ2-1; 9 nucleotides line up with TRBD2. CDR1 and CDR2 from the germline V gene are ENHRY and SYGVKD. Trimming at V came to 10 bases and at J to 8 bases, leaving 15 bases not matched to a gene. This CDR3 region has 15 residues. The CDR3 nucleotides read TGTGCCACCAAGGCAGCGGGGGGCCCATTGGATGAGCAGTTCTTC. Its translation: CATKAAGGPLDEQFF.

This clonotype has only a few counts. J is TRBJ1-5 and V is TRBV15; perhaps TRBD1 as D (5 bases). This CDR3 spans 15 amino acids. From germline, CDR1 is LNHNV and CDR2 YYDKDF (reference sequence). Trimming cost V 0 bases and J 5 bases, with 11 bases left between them. In DNA, the CDR3 is TGTGCCACCAGCAGAGATGGGGGTACCTATCAGCCCCAGCATTTT. This sequence encodes CATSRDGGTYQPQHF.

This clonotype appeared a few times. The chain couples TRBV10-3 to TRBJ1-2, with 8 positions matching TRBD1. J lost 6 bases, V lost 6 bases, and 9 bases had no gene match. Per the germline V gene, CDR1 is ENHRY and CDR2 is SYGVKD. CDR3 length equals 14 residues. The CDR3 sequence is CAISDRTGRHGYTF. CDR3 nucleotide sequence: TGTGCCATCAGCGATCGGACAGGGAGGCATGGCTACACCTTC.

This clonotype was seen a handful of times. V usage is TRBV7-8 and J usage is TRBJ2-1; 11 bases are shared with TRBD2. This CDR3 region has 15 residues. V gave up 5 bases and J gave up 8 bases; unmatched junction bases: 8. Germline loops: CDR1 SGHVS, CDR2 FQNEAQ. CDR3 in amino acids: CASSPASGRRDEQFF. In DNA form, the CDR3 reads TGTGCCAGCAGCCCCGCTAGCGGGAGGAGGGATGAGCAGTTCTTC.

This clonotype was counted between two and nine times. V usage is TRBV12-3 or TRBV12-4 and J usage is TRBJ2-2, with D possibly being TRBD2 (6 bases). The V gene lost 0 bases and the J gene lost 2 bases, with 13 bases spanning the gap. There are 17 residues in the CDR3. The CDR3 region is CASSLARAGTNTGELFF. DNA of the CDR3: TGTGCCAGCAGTTTAGCGCGGGCAGGGACTAACACCGGGGAGCTGTTTTTT.

This clonotype was seen repeatedly, ten times or more. CDR3 coding DNA: TGTGCCAGCAGCTTCGCACGGACTAGCGGGGGGAAGCAGTTCTTC. Its protein is CASSFARTSGGKQFF. The chain links TRBV27 to TRBJ2-1, with TRBD2 matching 14 bases. Germline assignment: CDR1 MNHEY and CDR2 SMNVEV (reference sequence). CDR3 length: 15 amino acids. V shed 6 bases and J 11 bases; nucleotides not matched to a gene: 9.

This clonotype has more than one count but fewer than ten. V usage is TRBV7-2 and J usage is TRBJ1-4; 9 bases map to TRBD1. The V gene end was trimmed by 4 bases and the J gene end by 7 bases; junction bases not matched to a gene: 7. Germline values: CDR1 SGHTA, CDR2 FQGNSA. This CDR3 is 15 amino acids long. The CDR3 DNA sequence: TGTGCCAGCAGCTCTAGACAGGGGGGAAGTGAAAAACTGTTTTTT. Amino acid sequence: CASSSRQGGSEKLFF.

This clonotype was counted ten times or more. The chain is built from TRBV12-3 or TRBV12-4 and TRBJ1-1; D perhaps matches TRBD1 (5 bases). This CDR3 region has 14 residues. V was cut by 5 bases and J by 6 bases, with 16 bases left in between. This chain's CDR3 is CASSHRDFAPEAFF. The CDR3 DNA follows: TGTGCCAGCAGTCACCGGGACTTTGCCCCTGAAGCTTTCTTT.

This clonotype was recorded many times. V gene TRBV5-1 combines with J gene TRBJ1-6; D gene ambiguous. The CDR3 is 15 amino acids. Deletions cut 0 bases from V and 5 bases from J, with 9 bases between. The germline V gene has CDR1 SGHRS and CDR2 YFSETQ. CDR3 coding DNA: TGCGCCAGCAGCTTGGGGGTTAGCGATAATTCACCCCTCCACTTT. Translation gives CASSLGVSDNSPLHF. Using reference TRBV5-1 and TRBJ1-6 for the parts outside the CDR3, the full variable domain is KAGVTQTPRYLIKTRGQQVTLSCSPISGHRSVSWYQQTPGQGLQFLFEYFSETQRNKGNFPGRFSGRQFSNSRSEMNVSTLELGDSALYLCASSLGVSDNSPLHFGNGTRLTVT.

In its sample, this clonotype was seen many times. The J gene is TRBJ2-2, the V gene TRBV29-1, with TRBD2 identical over 12 bases. Germline loops: CDR1 SQVTM, CDR2 ANQGSEA. After removal of 7 bases from V and 6 bases from J, the junction contained 6 bases not matched to a gene. This CDR3 is 14 amino acids long. CDR3 loop: CSGRLAGVSGELFF. The CDR3 coding sequence is TGCAGCGGCAGACTAGCGGGAGTATCCGGGGAGCTGTTTTTT.

The CDR3: CSARRPTSGAYEQYF. The DNA of the CDR3 is TGCAGTGCTAGACGGCCGACTAGCGGTGCCTACGAGCAGTACTTC. The chain recombines TRBV20-1 with TRBJ2-7, with 9 bases that match TRBD2. V was clipped by 2 bases and J by 2 bases; unmatched bases: 7. Germline V gene lookup returns CDR1 DFQATT and CDR2 SNEGSKA (reference sequence). The CDR3 extends over 15 amino acids.

The CDR3 region has the DNA TGTGCCAGCAGTTACGCCCCCGGTAAAAGCGGGGGCCGGGATACGCAGTATTTT. As protein: CASSYAPGKSGGRDTQYF. The chain recombines TRBV6-2 or TRBV6-3 with TRBJ2-3; 8 bases fit TRBD2. Trimming took 2 bases from V and 6 from J; bases not matched to a gene: 16. The CDR3 runs to 18 residues. Germline lookup yields CDR1 MNHEY and CDR2 SVGEGT.

This clonotype was seen repeatedly, ten times or more. The chain combines TRBV27 with TRBJ1-6, with a weak D call TRBD1 (6 bases). Germline CDR1 is MNHEY and CDR2 is SMNVEV (reference sequence). The CDR3 spans 16 residues. V lost 6 bases and J 1 base, leaving 13 bases between the germline ends. The CDR3 DNA reads TGTGCCAGCAGATTTAGGGGGGAATCCTATAATTCACCCCTCCACTTT. Its translation: CASRFRGESYNSPLHF.

The V and J genes are TRBV12-3 or TRBV12-4 and TRBJ2-3; D is unclear. Trimming removed 3 bases at V and 2 bases at J, with 18 bases between. This CDR3 contains 17 residues. The CDR3 loop is CASSFRAPGRNTDTQYF. In DNA, the CDR3 is TGTGCCAGCAGTTTCAGAGCCCCGGGTAGAAACACAGATACGCAGTATTTT.

The rearrangement uses TRBV20-1 and TRBJ2-3; the D gene could be TRBD1 or TRBD2 (6 bases each). From germline, CDR1 is DFQATT and CDR2 SNEGSKA (reference sequence). V was pared by 6 bases and J by 0 bases, with 13 bases between. The CDR3 covers 14 residues. The CDR3 nucleotides are TGCAGTGCCCCTCGGGGGCCTAGCACAGATACGCAGTATTTT. It specifies CSAPRGPSTDTQYF.

This clonotype was detected a few times. The chain employs TRBV29-1 and TRBJ2-5; 10 bases fit TRBD1. Germline V gene lookup returns CDR1 SQVTM and CDR2 ANQGSEA. The CDR3 extends over 15 amino acids. V shed 4 bases, J shed 6 bases, and the junction held 11 bases outside the gene matches. DNA of the CDR3: TGCAGCGTTGTGGACAGGGGGGGTGGGTTCAAGACCCAGTACTTC. Protein: CSVVDRGGGFKTQYF.

This rearrangement joins TRBV5-1 to TRBJ2-3; D perhaps matches TRBD2 (5 bases). V was shortened by 7 bases and J by 4 bases, with 16 bases between the two germline ends. The CDR3 consists of 14 residues. Germline V gene lookup returns CDR1 SGHRS and CDR2 YFSETQ. The CDR3 nucleotides read TGCGCCAGCTCCGTGGCACTAGGAGCAGATACGCAGTATTTT. This gives the protein CASSVALGADTQYF.

The chain is built from TRBV11-2 and TRBJ1-3, with D perhaps TRBD1 (6 bases). V shed 2 bases and J shed 2 bases, with 10 bases lying between them. This CDR3 spans 15 amino acids. The germline V gene has CDR1 SGHAT and CDR2 FQNNGV. CDR3 bases: TGTGCCAGCAGCTTAACAGGGATACCTGGAAACACCATATATTTT. As protein: CASSLTGIPGNTIYF.

This clonotype has only a few counts. The chain recombines TRBV14 with TRBJ2-7; 12 nucleotides align to TRBD2. This CDR3 spans 16 amino acids. Per the germline V gene, CDR1 is SGHDN and CDR2 is FVKESK. Unmatched junction bases numbered 7, after V lost 3 bases and J lost 4 bases. CDR3 sequence reads: CASSQSLAGGLYEQYF. CDR3 DNA sequence: TGTGCCAGCAGCCAGAGCCTAGCGGGAGGGCTATACGAGCAGTACTTC.

J is TRBJ2-1 and V is TRBV5-5; 8 bases match TRBD1. CDR1 and CDR2 from the germline V gene are SGHKS and YYEKEE (reference sequence). With V trimmed by 7 bases and J by 0 bases, 12 bases remained unmatched. The CDR3 totals 17 residues. The CDR3: CASEHRQGSSSYNEQFF. The CDR3 DNA reads as TGTGCCAGCGAGCACAGACAGGGGTCCAGCTCCTACAATGAGCAGTTCTTC.

The CDR3 region has the DNA TGCAGTGCTGCGGGACTAGCTAACGAGCAGTACTTC. As protein: CSAAGLANEQYF. The chain employs TRBV20-1 and TRBJ2-7; 9 bases are a match to TRBD2. The germline V gene has CDR1 DFQATT and CDR2 SNEGSKA (reference sequence). V lost 5 bases, J lost 5 bases, and 4 bases stayed unmatched. The length of the CDR3 is 12 residues.